Presented here are 17 T cell receptor beta chains from one specimen sequenced in a study of neurological immune-mediated disorders. MiXCR, run by TCRdb on the 5' RACE reads, gives a single entry per CDR3 protein. The sample consists of fewer than 110,000 distinct CDR3 sequences, roughly 10% of them appearing once. Time point meaning: longitudinal time-point 3. Sequencing was performed on PBMCs. These receptors all stem from a female donor with HTLV-1-associated myelopathy (HAM/TSP).

This clonotype was found many times. The rearrangement links TRBV10-3 to TRBJ2-2; D may be TRBD1 or TRBD2 (6 bases each). Germline V gene lookup returns CDR1 ENHRY and CDR2 SYGVKD. The CDR3 is 14 residues long. The germline V and J ends were trimmed by 4 bases and 4 bases, with 10 bases remaining between them. The CDR3 reads CAISGEGGTGELFF. CDR3 nucleotide sequence: TGTGCCATCAGTGGCGAGGGGGGCACCGGGGAGCTGTTTTTT.

This clonotype was seen at least ten times. This chain uses TRBV9 with TRBJ2-1; 8 bases line up with TRBD1. With V trimmed by 4 bases and J by 0 bases, 3 bases remained unmatched. Germline V lookup: CDR1 SGDLS, CDR2 YYNGEE. There are 15 residues in the CDR3. CDR3 in DNA: TGTGCCAGCAGCCCTGGGACAGGCTCCTACAATGAGCAGTTCTTC. Protein: CASSPGTGSYNEQFF.

This clonotype was picked up many times. V gene TRBV12-3 or TRBV12-4 combines with J gene TRBJ2-3; D not certain. The CDR3 consists of 13 residues. V was cut by 0 bases and J by 4 bases, with 5 bases left in between. CDR3 in amino acids: CASSLAGSDTQYF. The CDR3 nucleotides are TGTGCCAGCAGTTTAGCGGGTTCAGATACGCAGTATTTT.

This clonotype was detected many times. The V call is TRBV29-1, the J call TRBJ2-7; the D is unclear. CDR1 is SQVTM, CDR2 ANQGSEA, per germline. The length of the CDR3 is 14 residues. Trimming took off 5 bases at V and 5 bases at J, with 19 bases between the two ends. The chain's CDR3 is CSVSYDGSGDEQYF. The CDR3 coding sequence is TGCAGCGTTAGTTATGACGGGTCCGGAGACGAGCAGTACTTC.

Ten or more counts support this clonotype. The genes are TRBV5-1 and TRBJ2-5; D call uncertain. The CDR3 runs to 14 residues. CDR1 and CDR2 from the germline V gene are SGHRS and YFSETQ. Trimming pared 1 base from V and 3 bases from J, leaving 10 bases between. CDR3 sequence: CASSLMSREETQYF. As DNA, the CDR3 is TGCGCCAGCAGCTTGATGTCTAGGGAAGAGACCCAGTACTTC.

This clonotype was counted many times. The CDR3 sequence is CASSTPGGSSYEQYF. The CDR3 coding sequence is TGTGCCAGCAGTACACCTGGCGGGAGCTCCTACGAGCAGTACTTC. The chain has TRBV6-5 and TRBJ2-7; 7 bases agree with TRBD2. The CDR3 extends over 15 amino acids. Germline lookup yields CDR1 MNHEY and CDR2 SVGAGI. Losses at the gene ends were 5 bases for V and 0 bases for J; bases not matched to a gene: 7.

This clonotype was counted at least ten times. This chain joins TRBV20-1 and TRBJ1-1; D call uncertain. CDR3 length: 11 amino acids. The ends were cut back, 5 bases at V and 6 bases at J, with 10 bases in the middle. Germline lookup yields CDR1 DFQATT and CDR2 SNEGSKA (reference sequence). The CDR3 sequence is CSAGLRAEAFF. The CDR3, as DNA: TGCAGTGCTGGGTTACGTGCTGAAGCTTTCTTT.

The chain employs TRBV10-3 and TRBJ2-5, with 11 bases that match TRBD2. Trimming cost V 10 bases and J 4 bases; bases outside gene matches: 5. The CDR3 covers 13 residues. The germline CDR1 and CDR2 sequences are ENHRY and SYGVKD. The DNA for the CDR3 is TGTGCCACCTCCGGGACTAGCGGAGAGACCCAGTACTTC. Translated: CATSGTSGETQYF.

As for this clonotype: It may be a read error: a sequence one base away is much more abundant. Given the absence of the conserved phenylalanine or tryptophan at the CDR3 end, a read error is likely. The chain couples TRBV5-1 to TRBJ2-3; 7 bases line up with TRBD2. Per the germline V gene, CDR1 is SGHRS and CDR2 is YFSETQ. With V trimmed by 4 bases and J by 5 bases, 7 bases remained unmatched. The CDR3 consists of 14 residues. The CDR3 nucleotides are TGCGCCAGCAGCGACGGGGGGTACGTAGATACGCAGTATTAT. Amino acids: CASSDGGYVDTQYY.

This clonotype occurred many times. V usage is TRBV20-1 and J usage is TRBJ2-1; TRBD1 matches 10 bases. The germline CDR1 and CDR2 sequences are DFQATT and SNEGSKA (reference sequence). V trimming: 6 bases; J trimming: 9 bases; junction bases outside the gene matches: 11. The CDR3 is 14 amino acids. The CDR3 region is CSAKTGTGEVEQFF. The DNA of the CDR3 is TGCAGTGCCAAGACGGGGACAGGGGAGGTTGAGCAGTTCTTC.

V and J are TRBV6-6 and TRBJ1-1; D perhaps matches TRBD1 (5 bases). Germline V lookup: CDR1 MNHNY, CDR2 SVGAGI (reference sequence). The CDR3 has 14 residues. The ends were cut back, 3 bases at V and 1 base at J, with 9 bases in the middle. The CDR3 spells CASSYPGGNTEAFF. The CDR3 region has the DNA TGTGCCAGCAGTTATCCCGGGGGGAACACTGAAGCTTTCTTT.

Regarding this clonotype: A clone one base away is much larger, so this may be a read error. The V call is TRBV27, the J call TRBJ2-6; D is perhaps TRBD1 (5 bases). This CDR3 region has 16 residues. Germline CDR1 and CDR2: MNHEY and SMNVEV (reference sequence). The CDR3, as DNA: TGTGCCAGCAAGGTACAGGCATTCTCTGGGTCCAACGTCCTGACTTTC. Protein sequence: CASKVQAFSGSNVLTF.

This clonotype was detected ten times or more. The rearrangement links TRBV5-1 to TRBJ2-7, with 11 bases aligning to TRBD2. Germline values: CDR1 SGHRS, CDR2 YFSETQ. V was clipped by 5 bases and J by 1 base; unmatched bases: 5. The CDR3 sequence is 15 residues long. The CDR3 DNA is TGCGCCAGCAGACAATCTAGCGGGGGGTCCTACGAGCAGTACTTC. Its protein product is CASRQSSGGSYEQYF.

This clonotype was observed a handful of times. The rearrangement links TRBV5-5 to TRBJ2-7; TRBD2 is a possible D gene (6 bases). Trimming stripped 1 base from V and 4 bases from J, with 15 bases between. Per the germline V gene, CDR1 is SGHKS and CDR2 is YYEKEE (reference sequence). CDR3 size: 15 residues. This chain's CDR3 is CASSLYSGSGYEQYF. In nucleotides, the CDR3 is TGTGCCAGCAGCTTGTACTCCGGGAGTGGGTACGAGCAGTACTTC.

The sample holds many counts of this clonotype. The chain is built from TRBV4-1 and TRBJ1-6; tentative D call: TRBD1 (5 bases). The V end lost 4 bases, the J end lost 8 bases, and 12 bases lay between the germline ends. Germline V CDR1 and CDR2: MGHRA, YSYEKL. CDR3 length: 14 residues. CDR3 sequence: CASSRGPRDSPLHF. In DNA form, the CDR3 reads TGCGCCAGCAGCCGGGGACCGAGGGATTCACCCCTCCACTTT.

This clonotype was observed many times. The gene calls are TRBV20-1 and TRBJ2-7; D remains unclear. Germline CDR1 and CDR2: DFQATT and SNEGSKA (reference sequence). V was shortened by 5 bases and J by 0 bases, with 14 bases between the two germline ends. This CDR3 comprises 14 residues. CDR3 sequence reads: CSAQRARSSYEQYF. Written as DNA, the CDR3 is TGCAGTGCTCAACGGGCTAGGAGCTCCTACGAGCAGTACTTC.

This clonotype was counted ten times or more. This chain joins TRBV5-1 and TRBJ1-1, with D possibly matching TRBD1 (5 bases). Germline values: CDR1 SGHRS, CDR2 YFSETQ. The CDR3 contains 16 residues. V dropped 3 bases and J dropped 5 bases, with 20 bases sitting between them. The CDR3 bases are TGCGCCAGCAGCTCTTACATGACAGATTGGAAGACTGAAGCTTTCTTT. It codes for CASSSYMTDWKTEAFF.